This record covers a single T cell receptor (beta chain). The CDR3 has 15 residues. Germline V gives CDR1 SGHRS, CDR2 YFSETQ. Trimming removed 2 bases from V and 4 bases from J, with 12 bases in between. The record originates from a study of shared clonotypes between healthy human individuals. Here immunoSEQ multiplex PCR was the method, and the copy in TCRdb shows in-frame clones only, minus some. The sample holds about 2,500,000 clones; around nine tenths are singletons and the top ten take 0.13% to 0.15%. The sequencing input was naive CD4+ T cells sorted from blood. Subset here: CD45RA+ positively selected. J is TRBJ2-2 and V is TRBV5-1; D may be TRBD1 (6 bases). This sequence was found in a man younger than 35 in good health. The CDR3 bases are TGCGCCAGCAGCTTTACAGGGAATCCCACCGGGGAGCTGTTTTTT. This gives the protein CASSFTGNPTGELFF.